This TCR beta chain appears in the sequencing data of a study of multiple sclerosis patients with progressive multifocal leukoencephalopathy. This was a survey-level run. Some clones are missing from TCRdb's copy, which holds only in-frame ones; the method was immunoSEQ multiplex PCR. The sample shows 24,000 or so clones, 80% to 95% of them seen only once. The CDR3 consists of 13 residues. Trimming pared 6 bases from V and 9 bases from J, leaving 16 bases between. The germline V gene encodes CDR1 SGHNT and CDR2 YYREEE (reference sequence). Time point reported: around eleven months of natalizumab therapy.

This TCR was sampled from a man aged 25-45 years with multiple sclerosis. This chain links TRBV5-4 with TRBJ2-1, with D perhaps TRBD2 (6 bases). The sample in question was PBMCs, obtained from a patient treated with natalizumab. The CDR3 region has the DNA TGTGCCAGCATGAGAGAGGGAGGTGGTGAGCAGTTCTTC. This translates into CASMREGGGEQFF.